This T cell receptor beta chain was sequenced in a study of blood T cell repertoires in COVID-19. This clone showed up just a few times. V was clipped by 5 bases and J by 1 base, with 11 bases between them. CDR1 and CDR2 (germline): MNHEY, SMNVEV (reference sequence). The CDR3 runs to 15 residues. TCRdb's copy holds only in-frame clones and misses some; the assay was immunoSEQ multiplex PCR. Of about 210,000 clones in the sample, about 86% were seen once. The clonotype was recovered from a woman aged 50 to 65 with acute or convalescent COVID-19. The rearrangement uses TRBV27 and TRBJ2-2; a possible D gene is TRBD1 (6 bases). Sequenced input: peripheral blood. This CDR3 is CASSAFRGNTGELFF. CDR3 nucleotide sequence: TGTGCCAGCAGTGCCTTCAGGGGGAACACCGGGGAGCTGTTTTTT.